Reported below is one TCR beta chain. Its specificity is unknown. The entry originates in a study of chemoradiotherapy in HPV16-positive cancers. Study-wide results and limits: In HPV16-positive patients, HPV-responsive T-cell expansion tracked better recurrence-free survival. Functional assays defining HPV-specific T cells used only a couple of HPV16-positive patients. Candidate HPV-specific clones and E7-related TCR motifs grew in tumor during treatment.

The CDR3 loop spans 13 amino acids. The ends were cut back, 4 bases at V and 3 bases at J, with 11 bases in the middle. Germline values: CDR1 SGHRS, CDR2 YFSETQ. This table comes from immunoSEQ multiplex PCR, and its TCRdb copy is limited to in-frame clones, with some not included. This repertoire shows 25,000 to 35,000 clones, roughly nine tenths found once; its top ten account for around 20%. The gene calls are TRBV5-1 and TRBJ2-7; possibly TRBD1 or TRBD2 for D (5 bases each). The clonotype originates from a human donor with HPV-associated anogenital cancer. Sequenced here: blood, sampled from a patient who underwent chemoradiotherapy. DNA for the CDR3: TGCGCCAGCAGCCAGGGACCAGACTACGAGCAGTACTTC. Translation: CASSQGPDYEQYF.